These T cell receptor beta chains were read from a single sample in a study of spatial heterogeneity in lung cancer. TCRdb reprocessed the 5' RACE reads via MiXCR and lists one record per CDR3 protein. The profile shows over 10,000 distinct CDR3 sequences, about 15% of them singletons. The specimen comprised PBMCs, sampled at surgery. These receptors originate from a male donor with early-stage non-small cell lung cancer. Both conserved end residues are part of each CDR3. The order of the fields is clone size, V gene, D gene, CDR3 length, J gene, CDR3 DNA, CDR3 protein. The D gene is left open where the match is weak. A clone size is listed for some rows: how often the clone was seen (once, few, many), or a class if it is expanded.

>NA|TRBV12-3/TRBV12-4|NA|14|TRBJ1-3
TGTGCCAGCAGTTTTTCAGGATCTGGAAACACCATATATTTT
CASSFSGSGNTIYF
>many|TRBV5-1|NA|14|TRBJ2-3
TGCGCCAGCAGTAGGGGAGTCGGCACAGATACGCAGTATTTT
CASSRGVGTDTQYF
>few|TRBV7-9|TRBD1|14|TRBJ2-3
TGTGCCAGCAGCTGGGACAGGTTCACAGATACGCAGTATTTT
CASSWDRFTDTQYF
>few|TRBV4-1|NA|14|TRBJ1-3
TGCGCCAGCCGGTCCGCAGTGGTTGAAAACACCATATATTTT
CASRSAVVENTIYF
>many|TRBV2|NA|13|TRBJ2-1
TGTGCCAGCAGTGTAGTCCGGTCCCGAGCTCGGTTCTTC
CASSVVRSRARFF
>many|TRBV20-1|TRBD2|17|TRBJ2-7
TGCAGTGCTAGAGACCGGACTAGCGGGGGGACCTCCTACGAGCAGTACTTC
CSARDRTSGGTSYEQYF
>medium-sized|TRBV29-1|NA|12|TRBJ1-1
TGCAGCGTTGATGCGGGGGGCACTGAAGCTTTCTTT
CSVDAGGTEAFF
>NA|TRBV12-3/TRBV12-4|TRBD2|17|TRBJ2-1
TGTGCCAGCAATTCCTTAGCGGGGGGGAAACTACAGAATGAGCAGTTCTTC
CASNSLAGGKLQNEQFF
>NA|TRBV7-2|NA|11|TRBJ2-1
TGTGCCAGCAGCTTAGCGATTGAGCAGTTCTTC
CASSLAIEQFF
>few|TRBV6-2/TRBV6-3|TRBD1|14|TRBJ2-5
TGTGCCAGCAGCCTTGGGACAGGGTCAGAGACCCAGTACTTC
CASSLGTGSETQYF
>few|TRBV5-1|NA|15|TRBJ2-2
TGCGCCAGCAGCTTTAGTGTGGGAAACACCGGGGAGCTGTTTTTT
CASSFSVGNTGELFF
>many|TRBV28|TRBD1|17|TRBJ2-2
TGTGCCAGCAGGCCATTTCTTGGACAGGCTTCGACCGGGGAGCTGTTTTTT
CASRPFLGQASTGELFF
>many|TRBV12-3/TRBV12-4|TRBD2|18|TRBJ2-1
TGTGCCAGCACCCCTGGGGTCCTAGCGGGGGGGAATAGAGATGAGCAGTTCTTC
CASTPGVLAGGNRDEQFF
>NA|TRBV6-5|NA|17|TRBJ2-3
TGTGCCAGCAGTCGGGTTGGGGCAGGACTAAGCACAGATACGCAGTATTTT
CASSRVGAGLSTDTQYF
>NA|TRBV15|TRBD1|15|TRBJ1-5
TGTGCCACCAGCACCGACAGGGGAAGCAATCAGCCCCAGCATTTT
CATSTDRGSNQPQHF
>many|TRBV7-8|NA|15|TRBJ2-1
TGTGCCAGCAGCTTAAAGAGGGATCTGGGCAATGAGCAGTTCTTC
CASSLKRDLGNEQFF
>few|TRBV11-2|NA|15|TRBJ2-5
TGTGCCAGCAGCTTACGAACAGGGCAACAAGAGACCCAGTACTTC
CASSLRTGQQETQYF